This T cell receptor (beta chain) is drawn from a study of cytomegalovirus exposure and HLA in healthy donors. Whole-study context: The roughly 100 million unique TCR beta sequences, from 150 million to 200 million T cells, were found by an earlier analysis.

Overall study findings and caveats: The authors assumed roughly uniform sequencing depth across donors for presence/absence analyses.

As to this clone: What it binds is not known.

60 Vbeta and 13 Jbeta primers were used in PCR. Data came from immunoSEQ multiplex PCR; TCRdb stores just in-frame clones and leaves some out. The table lists approximately 190,000 clones, 65% to 85% of them singletons, with around 3.9% in the top ten. Germline CDR1 reads LNHDA; CDR2 reads SQIVND (reference sequence). Trimming at V came to 8 bases and at J to 0 bases, leaving 5 bases not matched to a gene. The CDR3 length is 15 residues. This chain joins TRBV19 and TRBJ2-4; TRBD1 agrees at 9 bases. The clonotype was recovered from a man between 50 and 59 years old in good health and CMV-seronegative. The sample consisted of PBMCs. CDR3 DNA: TGTGCCAGTGCCGGGACAGGGTTAGCCAAAAACATTCAGTACTTC. Translation gives CASAGTGLAKNIQYF.